What follows are 26 T cell receptor beta chains derived from one specimen sequenced in a study of T cells in Graves' hyperthyroidism and ophthalmopathy. Amplified TCR beta CDR3 regions came from RNA transcripts. First-round RT-PCR targeting the TCR CDR3 was performed with the HTBI primer set. TCRdb called the multiplex PCR reads again in MiXCR, with one record for every CDR3 protein. Found here are 45,000 to 60,000 distinct CDR3 sequences, 40% to 55% of them singletons; the top ten hold under 15%. Sequencing was performed on blood. The receptors come from a woman aged 25 to 45 with Graves' ophthalmopathy.

In this sample, this clonotype turned up many times. V usage is TRBV7-8 and J usage is TRBJ1-1, with TRBD1 identical over 8 bases. Germline lookup yields CDR1 SGHVS and CDR2 FQNEAQ. This CDR3 has 15 residues. With V trimmed by 5 bases and J by 6 bases, 11 bases remained unmatched. The CDR3 spells CASSPQDRARAEAFF. DNA for the CDR3: TGTGCCAGCAGCCCACAGGACAGGGCGAGGGCTGAAGCTTTCTTT.

About this clonotype: A read error is possible here, since a much larger clone lies one base away. The V and J genes are TRBV4-2 and TRBJ2-3; D is uncertain. The J call may not be correct, given that the DNA end is closer to TRBJ1-5. The CDR3 has 16 amino acids. CDR1 is LGHNA, CDR2 YNFKEQ, per germline. As DNA, the CDR3 is TGTGCCAGCAGCCAAGGCAGCGGGAGGGCCGCAGATACGCAGCATTTT. Its translation is CASSQGSGRAADTQHF.

As regards this clonotype: At one end the junction does not follow the germline gene, possibly because of a read error. The chain recombines TRBV9 with TRBJ2-7; 9 bases agree with TRBD1. This CDR3 contains 14 residues. Germline CDR1 is SGDLS and CDR2 is YYNGEE. CDR3 amino acids: CANSPTTGGNEQYF. The DNA for the CDR3 is TGTGCCAACAGCCCCACTACAGGGGGCAATGAGCAGTACTTC.

In its sample, this clonotype was seen many times. This chain joins TRBV4-2 and TRBJ2-1; possible D gene TRBD2, 5 bases. The CDR3 covers 13 residues. Trimming cost V 0 bases and J 14 bases, with 14 bases left between them. The germline gives CDR1 LGHNA, CDR2 YNFKEQ. The CDR3 nucleotides are TGTGCCAGCAGCCAAGACCTTGGACTTGCCGAGTTCTTC. Translating it yields CASSQDLGLAEFF.

This clonotype is a singleton in its sample. J is TRBJ1-2 and V is TRBV7-9, with D possibly being TRBD1 (6 bases). With 8 bases removed from V and 5 bases from J, the gap between germline ends came to 12 bases. CDR3 length: 12 residues. The germline V gene encodes CDR1 SEHNR and CDR2 FQNEAQ (reference sequence). CDR3 amino acids: CASFDRLYGYTF. Written as DNA, the CDR3 is TGTGCCAGCTTTGACAGGCTTTATGGCTACACCTTC.

This clonotype was found many times. The rearrangement uses TRBV29-1 and TRBJ2-7; possible D gene TRBD2, 5 bases. The CDR3 covers 12 residues. Trimming shortened V by 0 bases and J by 3 bases, and 6 bases separated the two germline ends. Germline assignment: CDR1 SQVTM and CDR2 ANQGSEA. CDR3 amino acids: CSVEELGYEQYF. The CDR3, as DNA: TGCAGCGTTGAAGAACTAGGCTACGAGCAGTACTTC.

There are many counts of this clonotype. The rearrangement joins TRBV7-8 to TRBJ2-7; a weak D match, TRBD2 (6 bases). Germline V lookup: CDR1 SGHVS, CDR2 FQNEAQ. The CDR3 is 16 residues long. V lost 5 bases and J lost 2, with 19 bases in between. DNA of the CDR3: TGTGCCAGCAGCCCCCGTCGCGGAGGGGTAGCCTACGAGCAGTACTTC. This gives the protein CASSPRRGGVAYEQYF.

A note on this clonotype: This is likely a read error, given that the CDR3 carries no conserved phenylalanine or tryptophan at its end. The chain uses TRBV6-1 and TRBJ1-1; possibly TRBD1 for D (6 bases). This CDR3 comprises 12 residues. Germline V gene data show CDR1 as MNHNS and CDR2 as SASEGT. CDR3 protein: CASQGTNTEAFL. The DNA of the CDR3 is TGTGCCAGCCAGGGGACCAACACGGAAGCTTTCCTT.

This clonotype has ten or more counts. The chain links TRBV29-1 to TRBJ2-1; 8 bases are a match to TRBD1. CDR1 is SQVTM and CDR2 is ANQGSEA in the germline V gene. Germline trimming cut 3 bases from V and 10 bases from J; bases unmatched to any gene: 8. The CDR3 is 13 residues long. CDR3 sequence reads: CSVDYRGNAEQFF. The CDR3 region has the DNA TGCAGCGTTGATTACAGGGGGAATGCCGAGCAGTTCTTC.

The chain carries TRBV2 and TRBJ1-5, with 8 bases that match TRBD1. Germline values: CDR1 SNHLY, CDR2 FYNNEI. J was trimmed by 7 bases and V by 6 bases; bases with no gene match: 11. CDR3 length: 15 amino acids. CDR3 coding DNA: TGTGCCAGCAGGAAAGACAGGGGAGCAGGGCAGCCCCAGCATTTT. It translates to CASRKDRGAGQPQHF. Drawing the rest from reference TRBV2 and TRBJ1-5, the complete variable domain is EPEVTQTPSHQVTQMGQEVILRCVPISNHLYFYWYRQILGQKVEFLVSFYNNEISEKSEIFDDQFSVERPDGSNFTLKIRSTKLEDSAMYFCASRKDRGAGQPQHFGDGTRLSIL.

This clonotype was counted ten times or more. V and J are TRBV15 and TRBJ2-6; D is undetermined. Germline CDR1 and CDR2: LNHNV and YYDKDF (reference sequence). This CDR3 contains 18 residues. V lost 5 bases, J lost 0 bases, and 17 bases lay in between. The DNA of the CDR3 is TGTGCCACCAGCTCCCATTCATCGTCCAGCTCTGGGGCCAACGTCCTGACTTTC. Amino acid sequence: CATSSHSSSSSGANVLTF.

This clonotype counts as medium-sized. This chain joins TRBV15 and TRBJ1-2; D is unresolved. Germline-derived CDR1 and CDR2 are LNHNV and YYDKDF (reference sequence). The CDR3 consists of 12 residues. V lost 6 bases, J lost 8 bases, and 13 bases lay in between. The CDR3, as DNA: TGTGCCACCAGTCCGGACCATAGGGGCTACACCTTC. Amino acid sequence: CATSPDHRGYTF.

Judged by abundance, this clonotype is medium-sized. The V gene is TRBV24-1, the J gene TRBJ1-4, with 7 bases matching TRBD1. From germline, CDR1 is KGHDR and CDR2 SFDVKD. The CDR3 is 13 amino acids. V was clipped by 3 bases and J by 7 bases; unmatched bases: 1. The DNA of the CDR3 is TGTGCCACCAGTGATAACAGGGGTGAAAAACTGTTTTTT. Its translation: CATSDNRGEKLFF.

The V gene is TRBV5-4, the J gene TRBJ2-7, with 10 bases lining up with TRBD2. Germline V CDR1 and CDR2: SGHNT, YYREEE (reference sequence). The CDR3 runs to 16 residues. V shed 5 bases and J 2 bases; nucleotides not matched to a gene: 10. The CDR3 coding sequence is TGTGCCAGCAGTGTTGGTACTAGCGGGGAGGCCTACGAGCAGTACTTC. Translation: CASSVGTSGEAYEQYF. Filled out from reference TRBV5-4 and TRBJ2-7, the complete variable domain reads ETGVTQSPTHLIKTRGQQVTLRCSSQSGHNTVSWYQQALGQGPQFIFQYYREEENGRGNFPPRFSGLQFPNYSSELNVNALELDDSALYLCASSVGTSGEAYEQYFGPGTRLTVT.

This clonotype was seen a handful of times. This may stem from a read error, because a much larger clone lies one nucleotide away. The V and J genes are TRBV28 and TRBJ1-1; D remains unclear. Deletions cut 4 bases from V and 7 bases from J, with 10 bases between. Germline CDR1 is MDHEN and CDR2 is SYDVKM. CDR3 length: 12 amino acids. The CDR3 DNA follows: TGTGCCAGCAGTTCCTGGAGGAGTGAAGCTTTCTTT. Protein sequence: CASSSWRSEAFF.

On this clonotype: The missing conserved phenylalanine or tryptophan at the end of this CDR3 makes a read error likely. The DNA is left out, because the CDR3 cannot be placed on it with certainty; the CDR3 is given as TCRdb lists it. This chain uses TRBV9 with TRBJ1-1; the table assigns TRBD1, which was not confirmed against the DNA. The CDR3 sequence runs 15 residues, both termini included. Germline V gene data show CDR1 as SGDLS and CDR2 as YYNGEE. The CDR3 reads CASSVTGGMNTEAVL.

This clonotype was seen many times. This chain connects TRBV12-3 or TRBV12-4 to TRBJ1-6, with 8 positions matching TRBD1. After removal of 1 base from V and 15 bases from J, the junction contained 8 bases not matched to a gene. The CDR3 covers 14 residues. DNA of the CDR3: TGTGCCAGCAGTTTAGGCGGACAGGGCAAACTCCTCCACTTT. This encodes CASSLGGQGKLLHF.

This clonotype occurred many times. Given a much more abundant clone one base away, this may be a read error. CDR3 region: CATSDPSRDPCEQYF. In DNA form, the CDR3 reads TGTGCCACCAGTGATCCCTCCAGGGACCCCTGCGAGCAGTACTTC. The chain couples TRBV24-1 to TRBJ2-7; perhaps D is TRBD1 or TRBD2 (5 bases each). The CDR3 is 15 residues long. V gave up 3 bases and J gave up 6 bases, with 17 bases separating them. Looked up from germline, CDR1 is KGHDR and CDR2 is SFDVKD.

This clonotype came up many times. The rearrangement uses TRBV11-3 and TRBJ2-1; tentatively, D is TRBD1 (6 bases). The CDR3 is 14 residues long. The V end lost 4 bases, the J end lost 1 base, and 8 bases lay between the germline ends. From germline, CDR1 is SGHNT and CDR2 YENEEA. The CDR3 spells CASSSTGSYNEQFF. In DNA, the CDR3 is TGTGCCAGCAGCTCGACAGGATCCTACAATGAGCAGTTCTTC.

This chain joins TRBV29-1 and TRBJ1-1; TRBD1 might be the D (5 bases). This CDR3 is 13 amino acids long. Germline CDR1 is SQVTM and CDR2 is ANQGSEA. In nucleotides, the CDR3 is TGCAGTGGTTTGGAACAGGCGAACACTGAAGCTTTCTTT. It codes for CSGLEQANTEAFF. Drawing the rest from reference TRBV29-1 and TRBJ1-1, the complete variable domain is SAVISQKPSRDICQRGTSLTIQCQVDSQVTMMFWYRQQPGQSLTLIATANQGSEATYESGFVIDKFPISRPNLTFSTLTVSNMSPEDSSIYLCSGLEQANTEAFFGQGTRLTVV.

The V call is TRBV19, the J call TRBJ1-1; D call uncertain. Germline-derived CDR1 and CDR2 are LNHDA and SQIVND (reference sequence). The CDR3 totals 13 residues. V shed 6 bases and J shed 1 base, with 9 bases lying between them. The CDR3 coding sequence is TGTGCCAGTAGCTCACCAGCGAACACTGAAGCTTTCTTT. It codes for CASSSPANTEAFF.

The V call is TRBV9, the J call TRBJ2-3; D is perhaps TRBD1 or TRBD2 (6 bases each). V gave up 4 bases and J gave up 11 bases, with 23 bases separating them. Per the germline V gene, CDR1 is SGDLS and CDR2 is YYNGEE. This CDR3 is 15 amino acids long. As DNA, the CDR3 is TGTGCCAGCAGCCCCCCGGGGGCGTGGGCCAATGAGCAGTATTTT. Translated: CASSPPGAWANEQYF.

This clonotype occurred many times. The gene calls are TRBV5-1 and TRBJ2-2; the D call may be TRBD1 or TRBD2 (5 bases each). Per the germline V gene, CDR1 is SGHRS and CDR2 is YFSETQ. Trimming took 5 bases from V and 3 from J, leaving 11 bases between them. This CDR3 has 14 residues. The CDR3 here is CASSIQGDTGELFF. CDR3 nucleotides: TGCGCCAGCAGTATTCAGGGAGACACCGGGGAGCTGTTTTTT. The variable domain in full, completed from reference TRBV5-1 and TRBJ2-2, reads KAGVTQTPRYLIKTRGQQVTLSCSPISGHRSVSWYQQTPGQGLQFLFEYFSETQRNKGNFPGRFSGRQFSNSRSEMNVSTLELGDSALYLCASSIQGDTGELFFGEGSRLTVL.

V gene TRBV20-1 combines with J gene TRBJ1-2; no firm D call. Germline loops: CDR1 DFQATT, CDR2 SNEGSKA (reference sequence). Trimming removed 1 base at V and 8 bases at J, with 14 bases between. The CDR3 runs to 13 residues. CDR3 sequence (DNA): TGCAGTGCTAGAGCGGGAGGGAGCTACGGCTACACCTTC. Amino acids: CSARAGGSYGYTF.

CDR3 bases: TGTGCCAGCAGTTTCCGGGGAGATAATTCACCCCTCCACTTT. Translated: CASSFRGDNSPLHF. The chain is built from TRBV28 and TRBJ1-6; D is undetermined. The CDR3 is made up of 14 amino acids. V shed 3 bases and J shed 5 bases, with 8 bases lying between them. Per the germline V gene, CDR1 is MDHEN and CDR2 is SYDVKM.

This clonotype was observed many times. The genes are TRBV4-1 and TRBJ2-3; the match to TRBD2 covers 7 bases. The CDR3 is 15 residues long. CDR1 and CDR2 (germline): MGHRA, YSYEKL. After removal of 0 bases from V and 9 bases from J, the junction contained 9 bases not matched to a gene. CDR3 coding DNA: TGCGCCAGCAGCCAAGATAGGGCTAGCGGAGACACGCAGTATTTT. Amino acids: CASSQDRASGDTQYF.